A single sample gave rise to the 5 T cell receptor beta chains below, sequenced in a study of neurological immune-mediated disorders. TCRdb re-derived calls from the 5' RACE reads in MiXCR, one entry per CDR3 protein. This sample has tens of thousands of distinct CDR3 sequences, with about 13% found just once. Material: PBMCs. These receptors were taken from a woman in her sixties with HTLV-1-associated myelopathy (HAM/TSP).

This clonotype was counted many times. The rearrangement joins TRBV29-1 to TRBJ1-4; D call uncertain. V shed 7 bases and J shed 0 bases, with 12 bases lying between them. Germline V gene data show CDR1 as SQVTM and CDR2 as ANQGSEA. CDR3 size: 14 residues. CDR3 residues: CSASVDATNEKLFF. Here the CDR3 DNA reads TGCAGCGCTTCGGTAGATGCAACTAATGAAAAACTGTTTTTT.

This clonotype was counted at least ten times. The chain uses TRBV20-1 and TRBJ2-1; no definite D call. In germline, CDR1 is DFQATT, CDR2 SNEGSKA (reference sequence). Between the trimmed V and J ends, which lost 5 bases and 5 bases, there was a span of 16 bases. The length of the CDR3 is 14 residues. The CDR3 spells CSAPNWVKHNEQFF. For the CDR3, the DNA is TGCAGTGCTCCCAACTGGGTAAAACACAATGAGCAGTTCTTC.

This clonotype was observed many times. This chain connects TRBV27 to TRBJ2-6; D is undetermined. In germline, CDR1 is MNHEY, CDR2 SMNVEV (reference sequence). The CDR3 consists of 13 residues. The germline V and J ends were trimmed by 8 bases and 0 bases, with 5 bases remaining between them. As DNA, the CDR3 is TGTGCCAGCGGACCCTCTGGGGCCAACGTCCTGACTTTC. This gives the protein CASGPSGANVLTF.

This clonotype has a handful of counts. The CDR3 region is CSARGPGLAGVVQETQYF. The CDR3 DNA follows: TGCAGTGCTAGAGGACCGGGACTAGCGGGAGTGGTCCAAGAGACCCAGTACTTC. This chain links TRBV20-1 with TRBJ2-5; 14 positions match TRBD2. V lost 1 base, J lost 1 base, and 8 bases stayed unmatched. This CDR3 has 18 amino acids. Germline V lookup: CDR1 DFQATT, CDR2 SNEGSKA (reference sequence).

The table lists this clonotype with many counts. The chain uses TRBV29-1 and TRBJ1-1; D unresolved. Trimming left V 7 bases short and J 4 bases short, with 16 bases between. CDR1 SQVTM and CDR2 ANQGSEA come from the germline V gene. The CDR3 consists of 13 residues. CDR3 loop: CSAKQSLGTEAFF. The CDR3 coding sequence is TGCAGCGCCAAACAGTCTTTGGGCACTGAAGCTTTCTTT.